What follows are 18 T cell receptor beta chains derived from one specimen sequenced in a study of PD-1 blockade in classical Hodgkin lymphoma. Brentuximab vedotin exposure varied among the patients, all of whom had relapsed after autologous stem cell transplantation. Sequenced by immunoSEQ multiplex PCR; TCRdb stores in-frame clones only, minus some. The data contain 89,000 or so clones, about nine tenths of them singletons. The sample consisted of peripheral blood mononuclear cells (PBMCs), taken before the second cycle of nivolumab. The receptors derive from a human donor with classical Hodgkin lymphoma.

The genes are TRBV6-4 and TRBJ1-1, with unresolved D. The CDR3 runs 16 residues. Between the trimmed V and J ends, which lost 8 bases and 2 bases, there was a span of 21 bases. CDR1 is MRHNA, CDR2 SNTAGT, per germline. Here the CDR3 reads CASPRLGRVENTEAFF. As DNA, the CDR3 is TGTGCCAGCCCGCGACTGGGGAGGGTAGAAAACACTGAAGCTTTCTTT.

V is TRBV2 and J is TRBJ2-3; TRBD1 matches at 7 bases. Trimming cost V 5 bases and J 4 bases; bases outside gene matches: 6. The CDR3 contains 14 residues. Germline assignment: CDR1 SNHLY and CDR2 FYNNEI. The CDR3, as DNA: TGTGCCAGCAGTTATGACAGGGTTTCAGATACGCAGTATTTT. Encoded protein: CASSYDRVSDTQYF. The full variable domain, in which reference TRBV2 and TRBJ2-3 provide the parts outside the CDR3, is EPEVTQTPSHQVTQMGQEVILRCVPISNHLYFYWYRQILGQKVEFLVSFYNNEISEKSEIFDDQFSVERPDGSNFTLKIRSTKLEDSAMYFCASSYDRVSDTQYFGPGTRLTVL.

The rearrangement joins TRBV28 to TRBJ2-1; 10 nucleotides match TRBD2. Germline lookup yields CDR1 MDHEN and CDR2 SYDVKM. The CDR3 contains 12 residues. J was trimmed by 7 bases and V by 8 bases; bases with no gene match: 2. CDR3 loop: CASVTSGNEQFF. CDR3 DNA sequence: TGTGCCAGCGTGACTAGCGGGAATGAGCAGTTCTTC.

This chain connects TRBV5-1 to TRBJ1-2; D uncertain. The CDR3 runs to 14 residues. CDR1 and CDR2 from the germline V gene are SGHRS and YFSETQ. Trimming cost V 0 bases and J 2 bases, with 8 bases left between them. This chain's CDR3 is CASSLETVNYGYTF. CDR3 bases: TGCGCCAGCAGCTTGGAGACCGTGAACTATGGCTACACCTTC.

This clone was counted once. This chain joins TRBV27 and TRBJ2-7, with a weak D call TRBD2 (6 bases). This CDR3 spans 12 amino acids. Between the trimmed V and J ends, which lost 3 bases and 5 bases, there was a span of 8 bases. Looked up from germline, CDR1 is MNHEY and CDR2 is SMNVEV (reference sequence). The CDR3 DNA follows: TGTGCCAGCAGTTTTGGAGGGGACGAGCAGTACTTC. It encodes CASSFGGDEQYF.

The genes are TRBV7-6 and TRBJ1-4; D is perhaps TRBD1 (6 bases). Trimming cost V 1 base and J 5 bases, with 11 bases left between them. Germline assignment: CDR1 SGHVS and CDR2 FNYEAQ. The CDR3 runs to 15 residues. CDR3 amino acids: CASSLGGGMNEKLFF. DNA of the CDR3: TGTGCCAGCAGCTTAGGAGGGGGGATGAATGAAAAACTGTTTTTT.

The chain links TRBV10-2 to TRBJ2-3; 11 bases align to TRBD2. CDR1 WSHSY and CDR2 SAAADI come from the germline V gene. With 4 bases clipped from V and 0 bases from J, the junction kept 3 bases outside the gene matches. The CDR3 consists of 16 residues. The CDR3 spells CASSAGTSGSTDTQYF. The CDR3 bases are TGCGCCAGCAGTGCCGGGACTAGCGGCAGCACAGATACGCAGTATTTT.

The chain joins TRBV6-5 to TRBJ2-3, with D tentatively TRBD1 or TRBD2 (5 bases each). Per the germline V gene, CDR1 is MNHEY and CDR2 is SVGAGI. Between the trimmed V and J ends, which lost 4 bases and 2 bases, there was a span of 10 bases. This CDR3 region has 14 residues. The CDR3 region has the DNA TGTGCCAGCAGTTTTGGGGGAACCACAGATACGCAGTATTTT. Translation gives CASSFGGTTDTQYF.

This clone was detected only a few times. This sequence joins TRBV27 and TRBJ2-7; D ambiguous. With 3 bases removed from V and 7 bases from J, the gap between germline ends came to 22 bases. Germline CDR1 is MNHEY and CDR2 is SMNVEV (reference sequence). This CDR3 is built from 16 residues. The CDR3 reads CASSFYGVGLPIEQYF. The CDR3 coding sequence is TGTGCCAGCAGTTTTTACGGAGTCGGGCTTCCTATTGAGCAGTACTTC.

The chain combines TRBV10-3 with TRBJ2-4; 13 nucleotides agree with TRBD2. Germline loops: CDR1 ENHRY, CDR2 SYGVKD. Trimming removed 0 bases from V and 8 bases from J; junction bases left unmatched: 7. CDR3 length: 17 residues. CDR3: CAISESGTSGKGDIQYF. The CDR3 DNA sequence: TGTGCCATCAGTGAGTCGGGGACTAGCGGGAAAGGGGACATTCAGTACTTC.

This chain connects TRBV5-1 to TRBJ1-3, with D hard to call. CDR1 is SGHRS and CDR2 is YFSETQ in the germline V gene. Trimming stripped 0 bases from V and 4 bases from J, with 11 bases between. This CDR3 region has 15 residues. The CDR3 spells CASSLVEGSGNTIYF. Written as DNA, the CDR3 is TGCGCCAGCAGCTTGGTGGAGGGTTCCGGAAACACCATATATTTT. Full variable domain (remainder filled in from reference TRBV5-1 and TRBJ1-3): KAGVTQTPRYLIKTRGQQVTLSCSPISGHRSVSWYQQTPGQGLQFLFEYFSETQRNKGNFPGRFSGRQFSNSRSEMNVSTLELGDSALYLCASSLVEGSGNTIYFGEGSWLTVV.

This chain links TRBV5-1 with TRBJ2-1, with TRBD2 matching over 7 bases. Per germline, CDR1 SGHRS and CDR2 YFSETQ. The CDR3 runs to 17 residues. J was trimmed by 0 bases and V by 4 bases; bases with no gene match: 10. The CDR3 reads CASSRPGGSGSYNEQFF. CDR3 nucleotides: TGCGCCAGCAGCCGCCCGGGGGGTTCAGGCTCCTACAATGAGCAGTTCTTC.

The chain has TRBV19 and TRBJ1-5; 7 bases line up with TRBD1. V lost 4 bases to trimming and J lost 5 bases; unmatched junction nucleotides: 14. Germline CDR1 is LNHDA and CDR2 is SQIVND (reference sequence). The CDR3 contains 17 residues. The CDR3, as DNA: TGTGCCAGTAGTACGCCTCGGGAAGGGGGCCCCCATCAGCCCCAGCATTTT. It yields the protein CASSTPREGGPHQPQHF.

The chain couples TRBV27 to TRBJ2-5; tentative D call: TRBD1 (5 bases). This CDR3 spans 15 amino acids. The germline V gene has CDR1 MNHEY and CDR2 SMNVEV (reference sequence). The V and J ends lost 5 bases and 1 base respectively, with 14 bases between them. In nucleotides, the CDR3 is TGTGCCAGCAGTGCCACCCCAGGGCCCCAAGAGACCCAGTACTTC. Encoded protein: CASSATPGPQETQYF.

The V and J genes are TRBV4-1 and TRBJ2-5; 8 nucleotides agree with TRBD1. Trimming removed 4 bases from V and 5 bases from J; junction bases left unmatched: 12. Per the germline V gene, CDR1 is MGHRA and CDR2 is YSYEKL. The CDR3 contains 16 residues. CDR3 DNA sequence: TGCGCCAGCAGCCCTGGACAGGGATGGATCGGGGAGACCCAGTACTTC. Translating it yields CASSPGQGWIGETQYF.

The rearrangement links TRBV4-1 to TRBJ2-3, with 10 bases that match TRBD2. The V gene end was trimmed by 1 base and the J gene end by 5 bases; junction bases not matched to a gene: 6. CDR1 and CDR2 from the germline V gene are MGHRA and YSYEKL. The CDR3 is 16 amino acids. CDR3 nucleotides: TGCGCCAGCAGCCAAGGGCTAGCGGGAGTTAGAGATACGCAGTATTTT. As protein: CASSQGLAGVRDTQYF.

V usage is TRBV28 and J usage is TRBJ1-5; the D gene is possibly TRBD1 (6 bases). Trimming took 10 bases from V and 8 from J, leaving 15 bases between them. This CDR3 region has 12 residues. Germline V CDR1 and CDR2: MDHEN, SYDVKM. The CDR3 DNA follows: TGTGCCACCGAAGATGGGACAAAGCCCCAGCATTTT. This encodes CATEDGTKPQHF.

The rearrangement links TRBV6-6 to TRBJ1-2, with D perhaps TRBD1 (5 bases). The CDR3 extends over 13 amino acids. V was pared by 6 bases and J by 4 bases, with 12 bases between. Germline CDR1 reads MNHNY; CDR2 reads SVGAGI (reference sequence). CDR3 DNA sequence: TGTGCCAGCAGGACGGACGGGGGCTATGGCTACACCTTC. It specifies CASRTDGGYGYTF.